This T cell receptor beta chain was sequenced for a study of Graves' ophthalmopathy and Graves' hyperthyroidism. Study-level results: The authors also found most expanded thyroid clonotypes above 0.001 frequency in blood. Sensitivity reached over 85% and specificity roughly 81% for a 13-signature model separating ophthalmopathy from stable hyperthyroidism. The model predicted ophthalmopathy progression with over 60% sensitivity and approximately 72% specificity.

The sequenced template was RNA, covering the TCR beta CDR3 region. Amplification began with first-round RT-PCR using HTBI primers, then second-round multiplex PCR was performed. MiXCR, run by TCRdb on the multiplex PCR reads, gives a single entry per CDR3 protein. Of about 340,000 distinct CDR3 sequences listed, under 20% are singletons. This clonotype came up many times. Its antigen is not known. The TCR comes from an adult man with Graves' ophthalmopathy. Sequenced sample: peripheral blood.

The DNA for the CDR3 is TGTGCCAGCAGTTACCCGACAGGGGGAATGAACACTGAAGCTTTCTTT. It yields the protein CASSYPTGGMNTEAFF. The chain couples TRBV6-2 or TRBV6-3 to TRBJ1-1; 9 bases line up with TRBD1. V lost 2 bases and J lost 0; bases outside the gene matches: 4. This CDR3 is built from 16 residues. The germline V gene has CDR1 MNHEY and CDR2 SVGEGT.